The present entry profiles one T cell receptor (beta chain) with its context. The sample comes from a study of blood T cell repertoires in COVID-19. Study-wide background: Acute and convalescent COVID-19 samples came from the United States, Italy and Spain.

In the source study's methods: The authors estimated nucleated cell counts from reference gene primer amplification. Clones were read by immunoSEQ multiplex PCR, and TCRdb kept only the in-frame ones, dropping some. From that table come the V and J calls and clone size; the DNA was used to work out D and trimming. The sample records approximately 200,000 clones, 94% being singletons. The CDR3 has 12 amino acids. Trimming left V 2 bases short and J 6 bases short, with 7 bases between. CDR1 and CDR2 from the germline V gene are LNHDA and SQIVND (reference sequence). This TCR was sampled from a man younger than 45 with COVID-19, enrolled during active disease. The chain links TRBV19 to TRBJ1-1; no clear D. The specimen was peripheral blood. This CDR3 reads CASSINGAEAFF. The DNA of the CDR3 is TGTGCCAGTAGTATAAATGGAGCTGAAGCTTTCTTT.